A selection of T cell receptor beta chains follows, all from one sample in a study of blood T cell repertoires in COVID-19. The assay was immunoSEQ multiplex PCR, and TCRdb's table has in-frame clones only and misses some. The table records approximately 130,000 clones, approximately 85% of them present only once. The sequencing input was peripheral blood. The receptor source for this set is a human donor in a cohort sampled during active COVID-19. CDR3s include the opening cysteine and the closing phenylalanine or tryptophan. D genes are given only for firm matches. A row's size may be missing; if present it is once, few, many or a size class.

length: 13; J: TRBJ1-1; D: -; V: TRBV29-1; size: -; DNA: TGCAGCGTTGGACAGTCGCGGAACACTGAAGCTTTCTTT; CDR3: CSVGQSRNTEAFF
length: 16; J: TRBJ2-3; D: -; V: TRBV6-6; size: few; DNA: TGTGCCAGCAGTCGCTTGGGAGGAGTCGGGACAGATACGCAGTATTTT; CDR3: CASSRLGGVGTDTQYF
length: 15; J: TRBJ2-1; D: TRBD2; V: TRBV4-1; size: -; DNA: TGCGCCAGCAGCCAGATCAGCGGGGGGGTCAATGAGCAGTTCTTC; CDR3: CASSQISGGVNEQFF
length: 14; J: TRBJ1-4; D: -; V: TRBV2; size: -; DNA: TGTGCCAGCAACGCCCAGGGCACTAATGAAAAACTGTTTTTT; CDR3: CASNAQGTNEKLFF
length: 14; J: TRBJ2-1; D: TRBD2; V: TRBV3-1/TRBV3-2; size: few; DNA: TGTGCCAGCAGCCAAACCCAGCGGGGGAAGGTGCAGTTCTTC; CDR3: CASSQTQRGKVQFF
length: 16; J: TRBJ2-6; D: -; V: TRBV18; size: -; DNA: TGTGCCAGCTCACCAGGGGCCCTCTCTGGGGCCAACGTCCTGACTTTC; CDR3: CASSPGALSGANVLTF
length: 14; J: TRBJ1-1; D: -; V: TRBV21-1; size: few; DNA: TGTGCCAGATACAGGGGGCCCCCGAACACTGAAGCTTTCTTT; CDR3: CARYRGPPNTEAFF
length: 17; J: TRBJ1-1; D: -; V: TRBV4-1; size: -; DNA: TGCGCCAGCAGCCAAGGAGGCGGAGCCGGGGAAAACACTGAAGCTTTCTTT; CDR3: CASSQGGGAGENTEAFF
length: 16; J: TRBJ2-6; D: -; V: TRBV4-2; size: -; DNA: TGTGCCAGCAGCCAAGAAACAGGCTCTGGGGCCAACGTCCTGACTTTC; CDR3: CASSQETGSGANVLTF
length: 11; J: TRBJ2-7; D: -; V: TRBV28; size: -; DNA: TGTGCCAGCAGTGAAGTTGGAGGGCAGTACTTC; CDR3: CASSEVGGQYF
length: 15; J: TRBJ2-7; D: -; V: TRBV7-2; size: many; DNA: TGTGCCAGCAGCTTTCTGGCAGGGAGGTCCTACGAGCAGTACTTC; CDR3: CASSFLAGRSYEQYF
length: 15; J: TRBJ1-2; D: TRBD1; V: TRBV4-1; size: -; DNA: TGCGCCAGCAGCCAGAGGACAGGGTTGGACTATGGCTACACCTTC; CDR3: CASSQRTGLDYGYTF
length: 15; J: TRBJ1-2; D: -; V: TRBV12-5; size: -; DNA: TGTGCTAGTGGTCCCCCCCGCGGGGCCAACTATGGCTACACCTTC; CDR3: CASGPPRGANYGYTF
length: 12; J: TRBJ2-3; D: -; V: TRBV11-2; size: -; DNA: TGTGCCAGCAGCTCGAGCACAGATACGCAGTATTTT; CDR3: CASSSSTDTQYF
length: 13; J: TRBJ2-7; D: -; V: TRBV6-6; size: -; DNA: TGTGCCAGCAGCAGCGACAGATCCTACGAGCAGTACTTC; CDR3: CASSSDRSYEQYF
length: 12; J: TRBJ1-2; D: -; V: TRBV5-6; size: -; DNA: TGTGCCAGCAGCTTGCCCTTTTCGGGCTACACCTTC; CDR3: CASSLPFSGYTF
length: 15; J: TRBJ1-2; D: TRBD1; V: TRBV13; size: few; DNA: TGTGCCAGCAGCCCTCAGACAGGGGTAGGGCATGGCTACACCTTC; CDR3: CASSPQTGVGHGYTF
length: 16; J: TRBJ1-2; D: -; V: TRBV2; size: -; DNA: TGTGCCAGCATCCGGGACACTACAAGAGCTAACTATGGCTACACCTTC; CDR3: CASIRDTTRANYGYTF
length: 15; J: TRBJ2-3; D: -; V: TRBV11-3; size: -; DNA: TGTGCCAGCAGCACCGGACAGACAAGCACAGATACGCAGTATTTT; CDR3: CASSTGQTSTDTQYF
length: 15; J: TRBJ1-1; D: TRBD1; V: TRBV19; size: -; DNA: TGTGCCAGTAGTTCGCAAACAGGGGTTTGGACTGAAGCTTTCTTT; CDR3: CASSSQTGVWTEAFF
length: 16; J: TRBJ1-3; D: -; V: TRBV3-1/TRBV3-2; size: few; DNA: TGTGCCAGCAGCCAAGGGGTCAGGGCGGCCGGAAACACCATATATTTT; CDR3: CASSQGVRAAGNTIYF
length: 15; J: TRBJ1-5; D: TRBD1; V: TRBV7-8; size: -; DNA: TGTGCCAGCAGCCTGGACAGGTTTCCAAATCAGCCCCAGCATTTT; CDR3: CASSLDRFPNQPQHF
length: 14; J: TRBJ2-7; D: TRBD1; V: TRBV6-6; size: -; DNA: TGTGCCAGCAGTTCCCGGGACAGGTGGTACGAGCAGTACTTC; CDR3: CASSSRDRWYEQYF
length: 15; J: TRBJ2-3; D: TRBD1; V: TRBV19; size: -; DNA: TGTGCCAGTAGTATAGGGGACAGTCGCACAGATACGCAGTATTTT; CDR3: CASSIGDSRTDTQYF
length: 15; J: TRBJ1-2; D: TRBD1; V: TRBV6-6; size: once; DNA: TGTGCCAGCAGTTACAGGGACAGGGGCGGGGATGGCTACACCTTC; CDR3: CASSYRDRGGDGYTF
length: 12; J: TRBJ1-2; D: -; V: TRBV12-3/TRBV12-4; size: -; DNA: TGTGCCAGCAGTTTATCAGGGTCTGGCTACACCTTC; CDR3: CASSLSGSGYTF
length: 14; J: TRBJ1-1; D: TRBD1; V: TRBV5-4; size: -; DNA: TGTGCCAGCAGCCCGGACAGGGGTGGCACTGAAGCTTTCTTT; CDR3: CASSPDRGGTEAFF
length: 16; J: TRBJ2-1; D: TRBD2; V: TRBV15; size: once; DNA: TGTGCCTCCGCGGCCACTAGCGGGGGGGTCTACAATGAGCAGTTCTTC; CDR3: CASAATSGGVYNEQFF
length: 17; J: TRBJ1-2; D: TRBD1; V: TRBV2; size: few; DNA: TGTGCCAGCAGCGGACCCCTTACGACAGGGGCTTGGTCTGGCTACACCTTC; CDR3: CASSGPLTTGAWSGYTF
length: 16; J: TRBJ2-1; D: TRBD1; V: TRBV4-1; size: -; DNA: TGCGCCAGCAGCCCTAAGGACAGGGGCACCTACAATGAGCAGTTCTTC; CDR3: CASSPKDRGTYNEQFF
length: 14; J: TRBJ1-3; D: -; V: TRBV28; size: -; DNA: TGTGCCACTACTACAGGCAACTCTGGAAACACCATATATTTT; CDR3: CATTTGNSGNTIYF
length: 17; J: TRBJ2-7; D: TRBD1; V: TRBV11-2; size: -; DNA: TGTGCCAGCAGCTTAGATATTGGGGACAGGCTTCCCTACGAGCAGTACTTC; CDR3: CASSLDIGDRLPYEQYF
length: 13; J: TRBJ2-7; D: TRBD2; V: TRBV27; size: once; DNA: TGTGCCAGCAGTCTGGGACTAGCCGACGAGCAGTACTTC; CDR3: CASSLGLADEQYF
length: 19; J: TRBJ2-7; D: TRBD2; V: TRBV7-6; size: -; DNA: TGTGCCAGCAGCGACCAGGGACTAGCGGGGGCCGTTGCCCCCTACGAGCAGTACTTC; CDR3: CASSDQGLAGAVAPYEQYF
length: 14; J: TRBJ2-5; D: TRBD2; V: TRBV30; size: -; DNA: TGTGCCTGGAGTGTACGGTCGGGAGGGCAGACCCAGTACTTC; CDR3: CAWSVRSGGQTQYF
length: 14; J: TRBJ1-1; D: TRBD1; V: TRBV10-3; size: once; DNA: TGTGCCATCAGACAAGATGACAGGGCGCCTGAAGCTTTCTTT; CDR3: CAIRQDDRAPEAFF
length: 14; J: TRBJ1-4; D: TRBD1; V: TRBV15; size: -; DNA: TGTGCCACCAGCACGGACAGGGGTCGTGAAAAACTGTTTTTT; CDR3: CATSTDRGREKLFF
length: 16; J: TRBJ1-6; D: TRBD1; V: TRBV3-1/TRBV3-2; size: -; DNA: TGTGCCAGCAGCCAAGAAACGACAGGGCGCGATTCACCCCTCCACTTT; CDR3: CASSQETTGRDSPLHF
length: 15; J: TRBJ1-3; D: -; V: TRBV15; size: few; DNA: TGTGCCACCAGGTCTGAGACGGGTTCTGGAAACACCATATATTTT; CDR3: CATRSETGSGNTIYF
length: 14; J: TRBJ1-2; D: -; V: TRBV2; size: -; DNA: TGTGCCAGCGCCGGACAGACCGCTAACTATGGCTACACCTTC; CDR3: CASAGQTANYGYTF
length: 15; J: TRBJ2-1; D: TRBD2; V: TRBV6-5; size: -; DNA: TGTGCCAGTAGGGGACCGGGACTAGTGATCCATGAGCAGTTCTTC; CDR3: CASRGPGLVIHEQFF